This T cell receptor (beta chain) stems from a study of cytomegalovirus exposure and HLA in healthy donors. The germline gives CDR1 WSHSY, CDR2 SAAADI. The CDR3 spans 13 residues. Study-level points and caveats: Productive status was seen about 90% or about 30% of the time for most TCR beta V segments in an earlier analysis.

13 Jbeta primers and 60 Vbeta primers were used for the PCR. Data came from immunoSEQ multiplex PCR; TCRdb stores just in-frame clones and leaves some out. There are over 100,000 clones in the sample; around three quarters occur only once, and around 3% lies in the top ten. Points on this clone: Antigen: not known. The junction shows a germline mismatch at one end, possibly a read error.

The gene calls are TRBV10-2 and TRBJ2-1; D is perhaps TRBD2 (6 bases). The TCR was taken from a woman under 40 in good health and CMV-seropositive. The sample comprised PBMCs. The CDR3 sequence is CASSLGGLGDHLF. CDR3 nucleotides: TGCGCCAGCTCCTTGGGGGGACTCGGGGATCACCTCTTC.